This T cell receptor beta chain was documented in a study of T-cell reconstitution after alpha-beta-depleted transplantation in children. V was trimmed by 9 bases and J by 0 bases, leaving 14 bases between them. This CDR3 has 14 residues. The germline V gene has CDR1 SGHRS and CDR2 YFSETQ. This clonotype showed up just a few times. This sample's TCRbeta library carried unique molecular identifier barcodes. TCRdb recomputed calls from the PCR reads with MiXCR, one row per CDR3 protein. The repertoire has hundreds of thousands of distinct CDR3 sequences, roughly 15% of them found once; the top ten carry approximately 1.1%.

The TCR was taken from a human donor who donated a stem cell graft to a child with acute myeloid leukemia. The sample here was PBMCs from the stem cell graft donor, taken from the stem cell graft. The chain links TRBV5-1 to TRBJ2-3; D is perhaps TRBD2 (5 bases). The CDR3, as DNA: TGCGCCACCGCCACGGACTGGAGCACAGATACGCAGTATTTT. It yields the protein CATATDWSTDTQYF.